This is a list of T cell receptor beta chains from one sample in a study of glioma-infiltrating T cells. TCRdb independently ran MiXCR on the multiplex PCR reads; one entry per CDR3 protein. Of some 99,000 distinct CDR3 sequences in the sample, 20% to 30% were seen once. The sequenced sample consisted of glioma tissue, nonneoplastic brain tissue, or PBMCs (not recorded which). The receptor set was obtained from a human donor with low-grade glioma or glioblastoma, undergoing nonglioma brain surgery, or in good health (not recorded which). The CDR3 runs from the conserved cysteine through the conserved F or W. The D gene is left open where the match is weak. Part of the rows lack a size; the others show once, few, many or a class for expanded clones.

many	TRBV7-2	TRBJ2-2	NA	CASSLALMPGELFF	TGTGCCAGCAGCTTAGCCTTAATGCCTGGGGAGCTGTTTTTT
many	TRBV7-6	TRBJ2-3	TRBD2	CASSPTSGADTQYF	TGTGCCAGCAGCCCGACTAGCGGAGCGGATACGCAGTATTTT
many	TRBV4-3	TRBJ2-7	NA	CASSQDSQDYEQYF	TGCGCCAGCAGCCAAGATAGCCAGGACTACGAGCAGTACTTC
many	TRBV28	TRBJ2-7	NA	CASSLMPASYEQYF	TGTGCCAGCAGTTTAATGCCAGCATCTTACGAGCAGTACTTC
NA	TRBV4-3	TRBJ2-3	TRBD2	CASSQDLPGGTGTQYF	TGCGCCAGCAGCCAAGATCTCCCGGGAGGCACAGGCACGCAGTATTTT
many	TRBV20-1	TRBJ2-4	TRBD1	CSADDRGKNIQYF	TGCAGTGCGGACGACAGGGGAAAAAACATTCAGTACTTC
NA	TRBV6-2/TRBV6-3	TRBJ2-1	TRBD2	CASSCGSNNEQFF	TGTGCCAGCAGTTGCGGGAGTAACAATGAGCAGTTCTTC
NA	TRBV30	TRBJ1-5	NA	CAWSVRGNRQPQHF	TGTGCCTGGAGTGTAAGGGGTAACCGTCAGCCCCAGCATTTT
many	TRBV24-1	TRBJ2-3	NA	CATSQGTDTQYF	TGTGCCACCTCACAAGGCACAGATACGCAGTATTTT
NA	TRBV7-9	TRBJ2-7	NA	CASSLAGAGEQYF	TGTGCCAGCAGCTTAGCAGGGGCGGGGGAGCAGTACTTC
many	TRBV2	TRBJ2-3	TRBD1	CASSDGTGATDTQYF	TGTGCCAGCAGTGACGGGACAGGGGCTACAGATACGCAGTATTTT
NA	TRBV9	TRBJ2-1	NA	CASSQRGSYNEQFF	TGTGCCAGCAGCCAACGAGGCTCCTACAATGAGCAGTTCTTC
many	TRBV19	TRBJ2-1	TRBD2	CASSAGTSPSNEQFF	TGTGCCAGTAGTGCCGGGACTAGCCCCTCCAATGAGCAGTTCTTC
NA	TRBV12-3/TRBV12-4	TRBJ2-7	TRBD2	CASTPSGGASEQYF	TGTGCCAGCACCCCTAGCGGGGGGGCATCCGAGCAGTACTTC
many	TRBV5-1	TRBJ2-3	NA	CASSSPRGGDTQYF	TGCGCCAGCAGCTCCCCCCGGGGTGGAGATACGCAGTATTTT
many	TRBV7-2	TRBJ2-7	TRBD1	CASSWDRDSSYEQYF	TGTGCCAGCAGCTGGGACCGGGACAGCTCCTACGAGCAGTACTTC
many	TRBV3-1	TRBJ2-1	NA	CASSQVIWGEQFF	TGTGCCAGCAGCCAAGTTATTTGGGGTGAGCAGTTCTTC
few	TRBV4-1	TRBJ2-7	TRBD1	CASSQDQDRVPYEQYF	TGCGCCAGCAGCCAAGATCAAGACAGGGTGCCCTACGAGCAGTACTTC
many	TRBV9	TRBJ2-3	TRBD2	CASSVEESLAGGTDTQYF	TGTGCCAGCAGCGTAGAGGAAAGTCTAGCGGGGGGCACAGATACGCAGTATTTT
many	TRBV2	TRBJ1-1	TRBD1	CASSTGAGTEAFF	TGTGCCAGCAGTACAGGGGCTGGCACTGAAGCTTTCTTT
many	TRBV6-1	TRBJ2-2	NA	CASSEGYGTGELFF	TGTGCCAGCAGTGAAGGATATGGCACCGGGGAGCTGTTTTTT
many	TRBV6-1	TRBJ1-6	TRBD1	CASSAPRDRASPLHF	TGTGCCAGCAGTGCGCCTCGGGACAGGGCTTCACCCCTCCACTTT
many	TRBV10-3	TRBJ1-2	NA	CAISDGQLYGYTF	TGTGCCATCAGTGACGGGCAGCTCTATGGCTACACCTTC
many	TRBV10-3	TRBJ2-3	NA	CAISDPTSGDLSTDTQYF	TGTGCCATCAGTGACCCTACATCGGGAGACCTTAGCACAGATACGCAGTATTTT
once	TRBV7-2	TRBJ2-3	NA	CANTVAVATDTQYF	TGTGCCAACACCGTAGCGGTAGCCACAGATACGCAGTATTTT
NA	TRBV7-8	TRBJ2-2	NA	CASSLDGLNTGELFF	TGTGCCAGCAGCTTAGACGGATTAAACACCGGGGAGCTGTTTTTT
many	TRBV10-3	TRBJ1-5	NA	CATQGISNQPQHF	TGTGCCACCCAGGGGATTAGCAATCAGCCCCAGCATTTT
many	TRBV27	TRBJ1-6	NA	CASSLTGTLKSPLHF	TGTGCCAGCAGTTTAACCGGGACCCTAAAATCACCCCTCCACTTT
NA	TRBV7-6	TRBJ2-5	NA	CASSTCTEETQYF	TGTGCCAGCAGCACGTGCACCGAAGAGACCCAGTACTTC
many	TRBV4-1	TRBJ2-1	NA	CASSQGWGTGNEQFF	TGCGCCAGCAGCCAAGGATGGGGCACGGGCAATGAGCAGTTCTTC
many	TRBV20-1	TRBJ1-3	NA	CSALDLGFLSGNTIYF	TGCAGTGCCCTGGACCTAGGCTTCCTCTCTGGAAACACCATATATTTT
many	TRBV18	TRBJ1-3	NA	CASSPQTGPSGNTIYF	TGTGCCAGCTCCCCCCAAACAGGGCCCTCTGGAAACACCATATATTTT
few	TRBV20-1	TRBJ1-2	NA	CGATGTIGYGYTF	TGCGGTGCTACCGGGACGATTGGCTATGGCTACACCTTC
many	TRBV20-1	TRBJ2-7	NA	CSARGYGEYEQYF	TGCAGTGCTAGAGGCTACGGGGAGTACGAGCAGTACTTC
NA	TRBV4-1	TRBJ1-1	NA	CASSRRGAEAFF	TGCGCCAGCAGCCGGCGGGGGGCTGAAGCTTTCTTT
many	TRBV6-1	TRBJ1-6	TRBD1	CASSNKQGLPNSPLHF	TGTGCCAGCAGTAACAAACAGGGGCTCCCGAATTCACCCCTCCACTTT
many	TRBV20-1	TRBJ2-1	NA	CSAPQGSYNEQFF	TGCAGTGCGCCACAGGGTTCCTACAATGAGCAGTTCTTC
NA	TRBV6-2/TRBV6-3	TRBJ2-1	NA	CASSYQGTFYNEHFF	TGTGCCAGCAGTTACCAGGGGACCTTCTACAATGAGCATTTCTTC
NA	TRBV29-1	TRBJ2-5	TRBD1	CSGRTGEETQYF	TGCAGCGGAAGGACAGGGGAAGAGACCCAGTACTTC
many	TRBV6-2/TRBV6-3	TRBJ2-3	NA	CASSYRAGAGPDTQYF	TGTGCCAGCAGTTACAGAGCGGGCGCAGGCCCAGATACGCAGTATTTT
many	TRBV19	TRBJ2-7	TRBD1	CASSILPGQATYEQYF	TGTGCCAGTAGTATCCTCCCGGGACAGGCGACCTACGAGCAGTACTTC